These 14 T cell receptor beta chains originate from one sample sequenced in a study of cytomegalovirus exposure and HLA in healthy donors. PCR involved 60 Vbeta and 13 Jbeta primers. Profiled with immunoSEQ multiplex PCR; TCRdb holds only in-frame clones, not every one. The table has some 160,000 clones, about four fifths seen once. Input material: PBMCs. These receptor sequences come from a male donor in good health and CMV-seropositive.

The rearrangement joins TRBV5-1 to TRBJ1-2; 8 bases are shared with TRBD1. The CDR3 is 15 amino acids. The V gene's germline CDR1 is SGHRS and CDR2 YFSETQ. J was trimmed by 6 bases and V by 1 base; bases with no gene match: 8. CDR3 amino acids: CASSLTGRGRDGYTF. Here the CDR3 DNA reads TGCGCCAGCAGCTTGACCGGCAGGGGGCGAGATGGCTACACCTTC.

A single count supports this clone. This sample includes further DNA sequences coding for the same CDR3. This chain connects TRBV7-2 to TRBJ2-5; weak D call: TRBD2 (6 bases). V was cut by 3 bases and J by 4 bases, with 12 bases left in between. The germline V gene encodes CDR1 SGHTA and CDR2 FQGNSA. CDR3 length equals 14 residues. CDR3 residues: CASSFQGSGETQYF. CDR3 coding DNA: TGTGCCAGCAGCTTTCAGGGTAGCGGAGAGACCCAGTACTTC.

The chain couples TRBV28 to TRBJ2-3, with D possibly matching TRBD2 (6 bases). CDR1 is MDHEN and CDR2 is SYDVKM in the germline V gene. The CDR3 spans 15 residues. V was shortened by 3 bases and J by 6 bases, with 16 bases between the two germline ends. Here the CDR3 DNA reads TGTGCCAGCAGTTTTGGCGGGATAGGGGCCGATACGCAGTATTTT. It translates to CASSFGGIGADTQYF.

The chain uses TRBV10-3 and TRBJ1-2, with 9 nucleotides matching TRBD1. In germline, CDR1 is ENHRY, CDR2 SYGVKD. V lost 7 bases and J lost 8; bases outside the gene matches: 11. The CDR3 loop spans 14 amino acids. The CDR3 here is CAITGGQGLQGYTF. In DNA form, the CDR3 reads TGTGCCATCACTGGAGGACAGGGGTTACAGGGCTACACCTTC.

The chain carries TRBV2 and TRBJ2-3; D perhaps matches TRBD2 (6 bases). The V gene lost 5 bases and the J gene lost 2 bases, with 8 bases spanning the gap. The CDR3 length is 13 residues. Germline loops: CDR1 SNHLY, CDR2 FYNNEI. CDR3 sequence reads: CASSKDYTDTQYF. CDR3 DNA sequence: TGTGCCAGCAGTAAGGACTACACAGATACGCAGTATTTT.

The CDR3 spells CASTETGAANTGELFF. The DNA of the CDR3 is TGTGCCAGCACCGAGACAGGGGCCGCGAACACCGGGGAGCTGTTTTTT. The V gene is TRBV7-9, the J gene TRBJ2-2; 8 bases match TRBD1. From germline, CDR1 is SEHNR and CDR2 FQNEAQ (reference sequence). CDR3 length: 16 residues. With 7 bases clipped from V and 0 bases from J, the junction kept 7 bases outside the gene matches. The entire variable domain, with the rest obtained from reference TRBV7-9 and TRBJ2-2, is as follows: DTGVSQNPRHKITKRGQNVTFRCDPISEHNRLYWYRQTLGQGPEFLTYFQNEAQLEKSRLLSDRFSAERPKGSFSTLEIQRTEQGDSAMYLCASTETGAANTGELFFGEGSRLTVL.

The chain employs TRBV5-1 and TRBJ2-3; 8 nucleotides align to TRBD1. V shed 0 bases, J shed 4 bases, and the junction held 16 bases outside the gene matches. Germline CDR1 is SGHRS and CDR2 is YFSETQ. The CDR3 has 19 residues. The CDR3 region has the DNA TGCGCCAGCAGCTTGGACTGGATAGGGCAGGGGGCGACGGCAGATACGCAGTATTTT. Translating gives CASSLDWIGQGATADTQYF.

CDR3 in amino acids: CASSSGYYGYTF. DNA of the CDR3: TGTGCCAGCAGCTCGGGGTACTATGGCTACACCTTC. This chain links TRBV5-5 with TRBJ1-2; D gene uncertain. Trimming left V 3 bases short and J 3 bases short, with 6 bases between. Germline V CDR1 and CDR2: SGHKS, YYEKEE (reference sequence). The CDR3 is made up of 12 amino acids.

The chain uses TRBV5-1 and TRBJ2-3; TRBD1 might be the D (5 bases). The V and J ends lost 2 bases and 10 bases respectively, with 11 bases between them. The CDR3 is made up of 12 amino acids. Germline CDR1 SGHRS, CDR2 YFSETQ. The CDR3 sequence: CASSFIRVSQYF. The CDR3 DNA is TGCGCCAGCAGCTTCATCAGGGTATCGCAGTATTTT.

The V call is TRBV5-1, the J call TRBJ2-3; 8 bases are shared with TRBD1. The CDR3 contains 14 residues. Germline loops: CDR1 SGHRS, CDR2 YFSETQ. With 4 bases clipped from V and 11 bases from J, the junction kept 12 bases outside the gene matches. The CDR3 reads CASSPDSQGAGQYF. Here the CDR3 DNA reads TGCGCCAGCAGCCCCGACTCCCAGGGGGCGGGGCAGTATTTT.

The chain is built from TRBV6-6 and TRBJ2-3; no clear D. The CDR3 sequence is 12 residues long. The germline gives CDR1 MNHNY, CDR2 SVGAGI (reference sequence). Trimming cost V 4 bases and J 4 bases, with 6 bases left between them. The CDR3 DNA sequence: TGTGCCAGCAGTTTTAATGCAGATACGCAGTATTTT. Amino acid sequence: CASSFNADTQYF.

The chain joins TRBV10-1 to TRBJ2-1, with 13 bases that match TRBD2. Germline V gene data show CDR1 as WNHNN and CDR2 as SYGVQD (reference sequence). V lost 4 bases to trimming and J lost 5 bases; unmatched junction nucleotides: 2. The CDR3 contains 15 residues. CDR3 loop: CASSGGTSGNNEQFF. In DNA, the CDR3 is TGCGCCAGCAGTGGGGGGACTAGCGGGAACAATGAGCAGTTCTTC.

CDR3 coding DNA: TGTGCCAGCAGCTTACTAGGGGGAGATACGCAGTATTTT. Protein: CASSLLGGDTQYF. The chain carries TRBV11-2 and TRBJ2-3, with D perhaps matching TRBD1 (6 bases). The CDR3 runs to 13 residues. Per germline, CDR1 SGHAT and CDR2 FQNNGV. V lost 2 bases to trimming and J lost 5 bases, with 8 bases between them. The whole variable domain, remainder taken from reference TRBV11-2 and TRBJ2-3, is EAGVAQSPRYKIIEKRQSVAFWCNPISGHATLYWYQQILGQGPKLLIQFQNNGVVDDSQLPKDRFSAERLKGVDSTLKIQPAKLEDSAVYLCASSLLGGDTQYFGPGTRLTVL.

The CDR3, as DNA: TGTGCCAGCACTGCGGGGTTAGAAAACCGCGCTTACTATGGCTACACCTTC. This translates into CASTAGLENRAYYGYTF. The rearrangement uses TRBV5-5 and TRBJ1-2; no definite D call. The CDR3 has 17 residues. Trimming cost V 6 bases and J 3 bases, with 24 bases left between them. From germline, CDR1 is SGHKS and CDR2 YYEKEE (reference sequence).